The 5 T cell receptor beta chains below come from one sample, sequenced in a study of cytomegalovirus exposure and HLA in healthy donors. Only in-frame clones appear in the TCRdb table, and some are missing; sequencing was by immunoSEQ multiplex PCR. Of around 95,000 clones listed, around 84% were seen once; the top ten hold 20% to 25%. Input material: PBMCs. All receptors derive from a young man in good health and CMV-seropositive.

The gene calls are TRBV27 and TRBJ2-1; D perhaps matches TRBD2 (7 bases). The CDR3 loop spans 16 amino acids. Germline V CDR1 and CDR2: MNHEY, SMNVEV (reference sequence). V was pared by 5 bases and J by 6 bases, with 20 bases between. CDR3 in DNA: TGTGCCAGCAGTCCGCGGGGGCTAGCGGTCCTCAATGAGCAGTTCTTC. Its protein is CASSPRGLAVLNEQFF.

The chain has TRBV15 and TRBJ2-7; unclear D gene. The CDR3 totals 13 residues. V was pared by 0 bases and J by 6 bases, with 9 bases between. Germline values: CDR1 LNHNV, CDR2 YYDKDF (reference sequence). CDR3 region: CATSRDPSSEQYV. For the CDR3, the DNA is TGTGCCACCAGCAGAGATCCAAGTAGCGAGCAGTACGTC.

The chain links TRBV27 to TRBJ1-2, with TRBD1 matching 9 bases. The junction had 5 bases not matched to a gene; V was cut back by 6 bases and J by 3 bases. The CDR3 spans 14 residues. Germline V gene lookup returns CDR1 MNHEY and CDR2 SMNVEV (reference sequence). CDR3 in amino acids: CASSRTGVDYGYTF. The CDR3 DNA reads TGTGCCAGCAGCCGGACAGGGGTTGACTATGGCTACACCTTC.

This sequence joins TRBV2 and TRBJ2-5; TRBD1 matches 8 bases. In germline, CDR1 is SNHLY, CDR2 FYNNEI. Losses at the gene ends were 5 bases for V and 2 bases for J; bases not matched to a gene: 4. The CDR3 contains 14 residues. CDR3 region: CASSPDRVQETQYF. The CDR3 DNA reads as TGTGCCAGCAGTCCGGACAGGGTTCAAGAGACCCAGTACTTC.

This chain uses TRBV7-9 with TRBJ2-1, with TRBD2 matching 9 bases. This CDR3 region has 16 residues. The germline CDR1 and CDR2 sequences are SEHNR and FQNEAQ (reference sequence). The V gene end was trimmed by 5 bases and the J gene end by 6 bases; junction bases not matched to a gene: 11. The CDR3 region has the DNA TGTGCCAGCAGCCTCCCCAGGGAAGCGGGAGGCAATGAGCAGTTCTTC. Translated: CASSLPREAGGNEQFF.